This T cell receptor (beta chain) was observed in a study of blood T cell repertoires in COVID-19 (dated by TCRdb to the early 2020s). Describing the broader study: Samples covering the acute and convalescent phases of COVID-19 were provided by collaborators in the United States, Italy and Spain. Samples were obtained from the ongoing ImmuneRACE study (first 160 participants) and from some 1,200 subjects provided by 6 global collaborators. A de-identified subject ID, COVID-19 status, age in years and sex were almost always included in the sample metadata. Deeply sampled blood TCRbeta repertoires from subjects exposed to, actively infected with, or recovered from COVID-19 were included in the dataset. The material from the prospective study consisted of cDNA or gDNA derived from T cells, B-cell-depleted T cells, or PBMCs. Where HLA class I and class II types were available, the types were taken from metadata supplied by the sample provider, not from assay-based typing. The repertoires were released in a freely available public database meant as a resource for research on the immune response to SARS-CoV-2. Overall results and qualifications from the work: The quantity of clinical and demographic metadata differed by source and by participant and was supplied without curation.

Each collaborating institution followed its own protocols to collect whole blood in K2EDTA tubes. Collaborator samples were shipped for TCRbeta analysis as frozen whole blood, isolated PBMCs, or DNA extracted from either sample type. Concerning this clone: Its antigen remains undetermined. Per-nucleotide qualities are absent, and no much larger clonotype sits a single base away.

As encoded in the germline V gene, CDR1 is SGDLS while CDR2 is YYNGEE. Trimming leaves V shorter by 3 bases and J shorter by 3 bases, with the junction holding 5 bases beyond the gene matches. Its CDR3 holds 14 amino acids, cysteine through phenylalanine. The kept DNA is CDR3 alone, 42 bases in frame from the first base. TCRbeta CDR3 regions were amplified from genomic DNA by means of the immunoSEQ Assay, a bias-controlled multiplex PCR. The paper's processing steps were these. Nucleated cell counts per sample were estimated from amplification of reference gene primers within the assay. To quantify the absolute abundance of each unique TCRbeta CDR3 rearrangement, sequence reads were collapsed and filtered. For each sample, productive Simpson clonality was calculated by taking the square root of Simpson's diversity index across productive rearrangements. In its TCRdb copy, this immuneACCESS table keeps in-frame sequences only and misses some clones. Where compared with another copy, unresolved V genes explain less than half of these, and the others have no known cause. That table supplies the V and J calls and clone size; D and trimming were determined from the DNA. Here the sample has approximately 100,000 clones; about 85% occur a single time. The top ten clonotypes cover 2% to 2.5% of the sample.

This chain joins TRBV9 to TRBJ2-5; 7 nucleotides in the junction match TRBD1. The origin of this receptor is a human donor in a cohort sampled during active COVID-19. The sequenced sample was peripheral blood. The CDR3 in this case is CASSATGLKETQYF. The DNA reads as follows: TGTGCCAGCAGCGCGACAGGGCTTAAAGAGACCCAGTACTTC.